The present T cell receptor (beta chain) was sequenced within a study of early T cells in non-severe SARS-CoV-2 infection. In the study overall: From unsorted whole blood, bulk RNA was sequenced, and the chains remained unpaired. Study outcomes and limitations: Matches to VDJdb favored anti-spike CD8 responses and missed private and CD4 specificities.

This clonotype came up a few times. Its cognate antigen is unknown. Attached unique molecular identifiers marked individual cDNA molecules. Via MiXCR, TCRdb re-called the 5' RACE reads, giving one row per CDR3 protein. The sample comprises roughly 66,000 distinct CDR3 sequences, roughly 9% of which are singletons, and 2.5% to 3.5% rests with the top ten. CDR3 size: 12 residues. Trimming cost V 5 bases and J 9 bases, with 11 bases left between them. This clonotype was obtained from an adult who was a healthcare worker with PCR-confirmed SARS-CoV-2 infection or an uninfected control (not recorded which). What was sequenced was whole blood. The J gene is TRBJ2-1, the V gene TRBV12-3 or TRBV12-4, with D possibly TRBD2 on 5 matching bases. The CDR3 is CASSTGLVEQFF. CDR3 nucleotide sequence: TGTGCCAGCAGTACTGGACTCGTTGAGCAGTTCTTC.